The 19 T cell receptor beta chains below were found in one sample sequenced in a study of blood T cell repertoires in COVID-19. Here immunoSEQ multiplex PCR was the method, and the copy in TCRdb shows in-frame clones only, minus some. The data hold 62,000 or so clones, with more than 75% observed a single time. Input material: peripheral blood. The source of these receptors is a man in his 60s with COVID-19, enrolled during active disease.

This clone was seen a single time. The J gene is TRBJ1-2, the V gene TRBV7-2; TRBD1 matches at 8 bases. There are 15 residues in the CDR3. Germline-derived CDR1 and CDR2 are SGHTA and FQGNSA. With 5 bases clipped from V and 7 bases from J, the junction kept 12 bases outside the gene matches. CDR3 nucleotides: TGTGCCAGCAGCCTCCTACAGGGGGGCGCGAGTGGCTACACCTTC. Protein sequence: CASSLLQGGASGYTF.

The rearrangement joins TRBV7-2 to TRBJ2-1; D perhaps matches TRBD2 (6 bases). Trimming took off 5 bases at V and 10 bases at J, with 12 bases between the two ends. Per germline, CDR1 SGHTA and CDR2 FQGNSA. The CDR3 sequence is 12 residues long. The CDR3 spells CASSRGGREQFF. The CDR3, as DNA: TGTGCCAGCAGCCGGGGAGGTAGGGAGCAGTTCTTC. The whole variable domain, filled in from reference TRBV7-2 and TRBJ2-1, reads GAGVSQSPSNKVTEKGKDVELRCDPISGHTALYWYRQSLGQGLEFLIYFQGNSAPDKSGLPSDRFSAERTGGSVSTLTIQRTQQEDSAVYLCASSRGGREQFFGPGTRLTVL.

The V call is TRBV21-1, the J call TRBJ2-1; no check of the table's D call, TRBD1, against the DNA was made. TRBV21-1 is a documented pseudogene. The CDR3 runs to 17 residues. The CDR3 protein is CASSRQQTGGNYNEQFF. CDR3 in DNA: TGTGCCAGCAGCCGCCAACAGACAGGGGGGAACTACAATGAGCAGTTCTTC.

This clone came up a few times. V and J are TRBV2 and TRBJ1-6, with D unresolved. CDR3 size: 15 residues. V gave up 3 bases and J gave up 3 bases, with 9 bases separating them. CDR1 and CDR2 from the germline V gene are SNHLY and FYNNEI. The CDR3, as DNA: TGTGCCAGCAGTGAGAGAGCGCGCTATAATTCACCCCTCCACTTT. Its translation is CASSERARYNSPLHF.

The rearrangement links TRBV5-1 to TRBJ2-1; D is possibly TRBD2 (5 bases). The germline V gene encodes CDR1 SGHRS and CDR2 YFSETQ. This CDR3 is built from 13 residues. The germline V and J ends were trimmed by 0 bases and 7 bases, with 8 bases remaining between them. The CDR3, as DNA: TGCGCCAGCAGCTTGGGAGGGATGAATGAGCAGTTCTTC. It specifies CASSLGGMNEQFF.

This clone was counted once. The chain combines TRBV30 with TRBJ1-4; D not resolved. The CDR3 is 14 amino acids. V was clipped by 3 bases and J by 8 bases, with 16 bases between them. Looked up from germline, CDR1 is GTSNPN and CDR2 is SVGIG (reference sequence). This CDR3 is CAWRHPGEREKLFF. The CDR3 DNA is TGTGCCTGGAGACACCCCGGAGAGCGGGAAAAACTGTTTTTT. The full variable domain, rest sourced from reference TRBV30 and TRBJ1-4, is SQTIHQWPATLVQPVGSPLSLECTVEGTSNPNLYWYRQAAGRGLQLLFYSVGIGQISSEVPQNLSASRPQDRQFILSSKKLLLSDSGFYLCAWRHPGEREKLFFGSGTQLSVL.

The chain has TRBV28 and TRBJ1-1; D is unresolved. V was trimmed by 10 bases and J by 4 bases, leaving 13 bases between them. CDR3 length: 12 residues. Looked up from germline, CDR1 is MDHEN and CDR2 is SYDVKM. The CDR3 DNA sequence: TGTGCCACCACGGGTGAACCCACTGAAGCTTTCTTT. Protein product: CATTGEPTEAFF.

This chain connects TRBV27 to TRBJ2-7; weak D call: TRBD2 (6 bases). There are 14 residues in the CDR3. The V and J ends lost 3 bases and 5 bases respectively, with 14 bases between them. The germline gives CDR1 MNHEY, CDR2 SMNVEV (reference sequence). The CDR3 bases are TGTGCCAGCAGTTTGTTGCGGGACCACCACGAGCAGTACTTC. Its protein product is CASSLLRDHHEQYF.

This chain's CDR3 is CATSSGSSTDTQYF. The CDR3 DNA sequence: TGTGCCACCAGTAGCGGATCTAGCACAGATACGCAGTATTTT. The V and J genes are TRBV24-1 and TRBJ2-3; D is possibly TRBD2 (5 bases). CDR1 KGHDR and CDR2 SFDVKD come from the germline V gene. This CDR3 contains 14 residues. Between the trimmed V and J ends, which lost 6 bases and 0 bases, there was a span of 9 bases.

The rearrangement links TRBV24-1 to TRBJ2-3; D might be TRBD1 (5 bases). The CDR3 has 16 amino acids. Germline CDR1 and CDR2: KGHDR and SFDVKD. The V end was cut by 2 bases, the J end by 4 bases, with 15 bases between. The CDR3, as DNA: TGTGCCACCAGTGATTCCTACCCCGACAGTCCAGATACGCAGTATTTT. It translates to CATSDSYPDSPDTQYF.

The chain links TRBV6-1 to TRBJ1-5, with a tentative D call TRBD1 (5 bases). CDR3 length: 13 amino acids. Trimming took 3 bases from V and 9 from J, leaving 12 bases between them. Germline V gene data show CDR1 as MNHNS and CDR2 as SASEGT. Here the CDR3 reads CASSDGGARPQHF. CDR3 in DNA: TGTGCCAGCAGTGATGGTGGGGCTAGGCCCCAGCATTTT.

The CDR3: CASSATSGSYEQYF. The CDR3 bases are TGCGCCAGCAGCGCCACCTCCGGGTCCTACGAGCAGTACTTC. The J gene is TRBJ2-7, the V gene TRBV5-1; no definite D call. Germline CDR1 reads SGHRS; CDR2 reads YFSETQ. Trimming removed 4 bases from V and 1 base from J, with 12 bases in between. CDR3 length: 14 amino acids.

The CDR3 spells CSAGRPGETQYF. The DNA of the CDR3 is TGCAGCGCTGGCCGGCCGGGAGAGACCCAGTACTTC. J is TRBJ2-5 and V is TRBV29-1; D ambiguous. V lost 7 bases and J lost 4, with 13 bases in between. The CDR3 sequence is 12 residues long. CDR1 and CDR2 (germline): SQVTM, ANQGSEA.

DNA of the CDR3: TGTGCCAGCAGTCCGGACAGGGGAGAACGCCACGAGCAGTACTTC. Protein sequence: CASSPDRGERHEQYF. J is TRBJ2-7 and V is TRBV28; TRBD1 agrees at 9 bases. V dropped 5 bases and J dropped 5; count of bases not matched to a gene: 10. The CDR3 consists of 15 residues. Germline-derived CDR1 and CDR2 are MDHEN and SYDVKM.

This clone was seen more than once but under ten times. V usage is TRBV6-1 and J usage is TRBJ1-5; possibly TRBD1 for D (6 bases). Per the germline V gene, CDR1 is MNHNS and CDR2 is SASEGT. There are 16 residues in the CDR3. The V end lost 1 base, the J end lost 9 bases, and 19 bases lay between the germline ends. The CDR3 sequence is CASSEGAGGAVRPQHF. The CDR3 coding sequence is TGTGCCAGCAGTGAAGGAGCGGGGGGCGCGGTTAGGCCCCAGCATTTT.

This chain links TRBV19 with TRBJ2-5; TRBD2 might be the D (5 bases). The CDR3 extends over 13 amino acids. The germline V gene encodes CDR1 LNHDA and CDR2 SQIVND (reference sequence). The V end was cut by 6 bases, the J end by 1 base, with 9 bases between. The CDR3 DNA reads as TGTGCCAGTAGGAGGGTTCCCCAAGAGACCCAGTACTTC. Its protein is CASRRVPQETQYF.

This clone appeared a single time. This rearrangement joins TRBV5-1 to TRBJ2-1, with TRBD2 as a possible D gene (6 bases). This CDR3 region has 16 residues. Germline CDR1 is SGHRS and CDR2 is YFSETQ. V was pared by 3 bases and J by 0 bases, with 13 bases between. The chain's CDR3 is CASSYRDLPSYNEQFF. The DNA of the CDR3 is TGCGCCAGCAGCTACCGGGACTTACCCTCCTACAATGAGCAGTTCTTC.

J is TRBJ1-2 and V is TRBV4-1; D is unresolved. V was clipped by 0 bases and J by 0 bases, with 8 bases between them. This CDR3 has 15 amino acids. CDR1 is MGHRA, CDR2 YSYEKL, per germline. In nucleotides, the CDR3 is TGCGCCAGCAGCCAAGATCCCACAGCTAACTATGGCTACACCTTC. Amino acid sequence: CASSQDPTANYGYTF.

The chain has TRBV18 and TRBJ1-1; D uncertain. The CDR3 has 12 residues. In germline, CDR1 is KGHSH, CDR2 LQKENI. V was clipped by 8 bases and J by 4 bases, with 11 bases between them. The CDR3 DNA is TGTGCCAGCCGACAATTGACCACTGAAGCTTTCTTT. Protein: CASRQLTTEAFF.